A selection of T cell receptor beta chains follows, all from one sample in a study of OX40 agonist ivuxolimab in advanced cancers. Clones were sequenced by immunoSEQ multiplex PCR, and TCRdb holds only the in-frame ones, with some missing. Counted here are roughly 100,000 clones, under 85% occurring once; the ten biggest clones make up 5.8%. Source: CD4+ or CD8+ T cells sorted from blood, taken in a trial of the OX40 agonist ivuxolimab. These receptors all stem from an adult with an advanced solid tumor such as melanoma, head and neck, liver or kidney cancer. CDR3s include the opening cysteine and the closing phenylalanine or tryptophan. Fields, in order: D gene, clone size, J gene, V gene, CDR3 length, CDR3 protein, CDR3 DNA. The D gene is left open where the match is weak. Clone size is shown for a subset of rows, as once, few, many or a class of expanded clone.

D: TRBD2; size: NA; J: TRBJ2-1; V: TRBV7-9; length: 15; CDR3: CASSATSGSVNEQFF; DNA: TGTGCCAGCAGCGCGACTAGCGGGAGTGTAAATGAGCAGTTCTTC
D: NA; size: NA; J: TRBJ1-2; V: TRBV27; length: 15; CDR3: CASSLFGDLWYGYTF; DNA: TGTGCCAGCAGTTTGTTCGGGGACCTTTGGTATGGCTACACCTTC
D: TRBD2; size: NA; J: TRBJ2-7; V: TRBV7-6; length: 14; CDR3: CASTRTSGSYEQYF; DNA: TGTGCCAGCACCCGGACTAGCGGGAGCTACGAGCAGTACTTC
D: TRBD1; size: few; J: TRBJ1-2; V: TRBV5-1; length: 15; CDR3: CASSSMDRAGQGYTF; DNA: TGCGCCAGCAGCTCGATGGACAGGGCTGGTCAGGGCTACACCTTC
D: NA; size: few; J: TRBJ2-3; V: TRBV9; length: 16; CDR3: CASSVASHGSTDTQYF; DNA: TGTGCCAGCAGCGTAGCCTCCCACGGAAGCACAGATACGCAGTATTTT
D: NA; size: NA; J: TRBJ1-1; V: TRBV29-1; length: 10; CDR3: CSVPGPGAFF; DNA: TGCAGCGTTCCAGGGCCTGGAGCTTTCTTT
D: NA; size: NA; J: TRBJ2-1; V: TRBV7-2; length: 14; CDR3: CASSLAVYSNEQFF; DNA: TGTGCCAGCAGCTTAGCGGTCTACAGCAATGAGCAGTTCTTC
D: TRBD2; size: NA; J: TRBJ2-7; V: TRBV27; length: 14; CDR3: CASSGLAGAPEQYF; DNA: TGTGCCAGCAGTGGACTAGCGGGGGCCCCCGAGCAGTACTTC
D: TRBD2; size: NA; J: TRBJ2-1; V: TRBV7-9; length: 15; CDR3: CASSQGLAGNNEQFF; DNA: TGTGCCAGCAGCCAGGGACTAGCGGGCAACAATGAGCAGTTCTTC
D: NA; size: NA; J: TRBJ1-5; V: TRBV19; length: 13; CDR3: CASSISLSPPQHF; DNA: TGTGCCAGTAGTATCTCTCTATCCCCGCCCCAGCATTTT